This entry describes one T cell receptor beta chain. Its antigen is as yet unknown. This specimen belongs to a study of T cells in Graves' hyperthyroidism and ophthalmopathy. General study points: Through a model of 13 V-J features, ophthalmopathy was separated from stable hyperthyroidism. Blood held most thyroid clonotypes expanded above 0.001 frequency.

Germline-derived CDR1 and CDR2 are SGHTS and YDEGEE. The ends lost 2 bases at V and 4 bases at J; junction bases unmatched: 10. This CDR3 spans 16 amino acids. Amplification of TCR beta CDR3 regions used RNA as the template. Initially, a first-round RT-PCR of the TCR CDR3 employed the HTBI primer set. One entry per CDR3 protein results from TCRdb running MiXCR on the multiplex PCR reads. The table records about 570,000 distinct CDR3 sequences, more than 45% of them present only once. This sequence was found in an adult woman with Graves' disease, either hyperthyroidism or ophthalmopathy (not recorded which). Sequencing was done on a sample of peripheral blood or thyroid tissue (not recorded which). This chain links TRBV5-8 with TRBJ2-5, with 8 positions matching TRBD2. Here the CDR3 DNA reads TGTGCCAGCAGCTTAGATGGAGCGGGAGTTGGAGAGACCCAGTACTTC. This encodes CASSLDGAGVGETQYF.